Following are 8 T cell receptor beta chains from one sample sequenced in a study of naive and memory T cell subsets. An equimolar mix of two oligonucleotides served as the beta constant-region primer for TRBC1 and TRBC2. TCRdb re-analysed the UMI-ligation and nested PCR reads in MiXCR, keeping a single row per CDR3 protein. The data contain over 20,000 distinct CDR3 sequences, 8% to 13% of them singletons. Sequenced input: central memory CD8+ T cells from blood. Receptor source: a human donor in good health.

This clonotype was seen ten or more times. This rearrangement joins TRBV6-5 to TRBJ1-1, with TRBD1 matching over 8 bases. The V gene's germline CDR1 is MNHEY and CDR2 SVGAGI. There are 14 residues in the CDR3. The V and J ends lost 8 bases and 4 bases, in that order; junction bases with no gene match: 9. The CDR3 sequence is CASFATGVSTEAFF. The DNA for the CDR3 is TGTGCCAGCTTTGCGACAGGGGTTAGCACTGAAGCTTTCTTT.

This clonotype was seen a few times. V gene TRBV12-3 or TRBV12-4 combines with J gene TRBJ2-5; 7 bases map to TRBD2. This CDR3 contains 14 residues. V trimming: 5 bases; J trimming: 4 bases; junction bases outside the gene matches: 7. In nucleotides, the CDR3 is TGTGCCAGCAGTAGGACTAGATTGACAGAGACCCAGTACTTC. Residues: CASSRTRLTETQYF.

V gene TRBV6-5 combines with J gene TRBJ2-1; TRBD1 might be the D (6 bases). With 2 bases removed from V and 8 bases from J, the gap between germline ends came to 10 bases. The CDR3 is 13 residues long. From germline, CDR1 is MNHEY and CDR2 SVGAGI. The CDR3 loop reads CASSYLQGDEQFF. The CDR3 coding sequence is TGTGCCAGCAGTTACCTACAGGGAGATGAGCAGTTCTTC.

This sequence joins TRBV12-3 or TRBV12-4 and TRBJ2-5, with 7 bases lining up with TRBD1. This CDR3 has 14 amino acids. V lost 4 bases, J lost 4 bases, and 6 bases stayed unmatched. The CDR3 loop reads CASSSTGTGETQYF. CDR3 coding DNA: TGTGCCAGCAGTTCGACAGGGACGGGAGAGACCCAGTACTTC.

This clonotype was seen at least ten times. The chain uses TRBV13 and TRBJ1-1; possible D gene TRBD1, 6 bases. V lost 5 bases and J 1 base, leaving 14 bases between the germline ends. This CDR3 spans 15 amino acids. CDR1 and CDR2 (germline): PRHDT, FYEKMQ (reference sequence). The CDR3 region has the DNA TGTGCCAGCAGCCCTTGGGGGGGCGGGAACACTGAAGCTTTCTTT. As protein: CASSPWGGGNTEAFF.

This clonotype came up many times. The genes are TRBV4-1 and TRBJ2-5, with 9 bases lining up with TRBD1. The V segment lost 4 bases and the J segment 4 bases; nucleotides outside the gene matches: 4. The germline V gene has CDR1 MGHRA and CDR2 YSYEKL. The CDR3 extends over 14 amino acids. DNA of the CDR3: TGCGCCAGCAGCCCCCACAGGGGGCGAGAGACCCAGTACTTC. Protein: CASSPHRGRETQYF.

This clonotype appeared a few times. J is TRBJ2-7 and V is TRBV7-2; 8 bases are a match to TRBD2. V dropped 2 bases and J dropped 2; count of bases not matched to a gene: 8. CDR1 is SGHTA and CDR2 is FQGNSA in the germline V gene. This CDR3 is 16 amino acids long. The chain's CDR3 is CASSLHSGSWAYEQYF. As DNA, the CDR3 is TGTGCCAGCAGCTTACACAGCGGGAGTTGGGCCTACGAGCAGTACTTC.

In this sample, this clonotype turned up many times. The chain has TRBV7-9 and TRBJ1-1; weak D call: TRBD1 (6 bases). This CDR3 contains 17 residues. The germline gives CDR1 SEHNR, CDR2 FQNEAQ (reference sequence). The V and J ends lost 1 base and 0 bases respectively, with 15 bases between them. The CDR3 loop reads CASSLGGAGIMNTEAFF. As DNA, the CDR3 is TGTGCCAGCAGCTTAGGGGGGGCAGGGATTATGAACACTGAAGCTTTCTTT.